The 17 T cell receptor beta chains reported below all come from one sample, sequenced in a study of Tregs in tolerant kidney transplant recipients. The method was immunoSEQ multiplex PCR; TCRdb's version includes in-frame clones alone and lacks a portion of them. Among 85,000 to 90,000 clones, approximately 92% were seen once, and the ten largest hold approximately 4.8%. Material for sequencing was CD8+ T cells from blood. The receptor set was obtained from a human donor in good health.

The chain recombines TRBV30 with TRBJ1-1; 7 positions agree with TRBD1. Germline V gene lookup returns CDR1 GTSNPN and CDR2 SVGIG (reference sequence). The ends lost 7 bases at V and 8 bases at J; junction bases unmatched: 16. The CDR3 extends over 14 amino acids. CDR3 DNA: TGTGCCTCGCGTTACAGGGGAGGAGGAAAAGAAGCTTTCTTT. Translation: CASRYRGGGKEAFF. Combining the CDR3 with reference TRBV30 and TRBJ1-1 gives the whole variable domain SQTIHQWPATLVQPVGSPLSLECTVEGTSNPNLYWYRQAAGRGLQLLFYSVGIGQISSEVPQNLSASRPQDRQFILSSKKLLLSDSGFYLCASRYRGGGKEAFFGQGTRLTVV.

The V and J genes are TRBV7-6 and TRBJ1-1, with 10 bases lining up with TRBD1. CDR1 and CDR2 from the germline V gene are SGHVS and FNYEAQ. The CDR3 totals 14 residues. V was pared by 4 bases and J by 5 bases, with 4 bases of the junction left unmatched. The CDR3 sequence is CASSWGQGSTEAFF. CDR3 sequence (DNA): TGTGCCAGCAGCTGGGGACAGGGGTCTACTGAAGCTTTCTTT. Variable domain in full (rest from reference TRBV7-6 and TRBJ1-1): GAGVSQSPRYKVTKRGQDVALRCDPISGHVSLYWYRQALGQGPEFLTYFNYEAQQDKSGLPNDRFSAERPEGSISTLTIQRTEQRDSAMYRCASSWGQGSTEAFFGQGTRLTVV.

The chain uses TRBV5-5 and TRBJ1-1, with TRBD1 identical over 8 bases. Germline assignment: CDR1 SGHKS and CDR2 YYEKEE (reference sequence). V was clipped by 1 base and J by 3 bases; unmatched bases: 11. The CDR3 is 17 amino acids. CDR3 amino acids: CASSLRWTGPLDTEAFF. CDR3 sequence (DNA): TGTGCCAGCAGCTTGCGGTGGACAGGGCCTTTGGACACTGAAGCTTTCTTT.

This chain connects TRBV4-2 to TRBJ2-5; 7 positions match TRBD2. Germline V gene data show CDR1 as LGHNA and CDR2 as YNFKEQ. This CDR3 is built from 18 residues. The V segment lost 0 bases and the J segment 5 bases; nucleotides outside the gene matches: 15. The CDR3 here is CASSQERWVSGTAETQYF. DNA for the CDR3: TGTGCCAGCAGCCAAGAAAGGTGGGTAAGCGGGACGGCGGAGACCCAGTACTTC.

The CDR3 sequence is CSVGAGVEQYF. Here the CDR3 DNA reads TGCAGCGTTGGGGCAGGGGTCGAGCAGTACTTC. V gene TRBV29-1 combines with J gene TRBJ2-7, with D perhaps matching TRBD1 (6 bases). Trimming pared 4 bases from V and 6 bases from J, leaving 10 bases between. CDR1 SQVTM and CDR2 ANQGSEA come from the germline V gene. The CDR3 loop spans 11 amino acids.

The CDR3 here is CATSYRGTDTQYF. The DNA of the CDR3 is TGTGCCACCAGCTACCGGGGGACAGATACGCAGTATTTT. The chain couples TRBV15 to TRBJ2-3; D possibly corresponds to TRBD2 (6 bases). V lost 5 bases, J lost 3 bases, and 9 bases lay in between. Looked up from germline, CDR1 is LNHNV and CDR2 is YYDKDF (reference sequence). The CDR3 runs 13 residues.

This clone showed up just once. The chain employs TRBV30 and TRBJ1-5, with D perhaps matching TRBD1 (6 bases). The germline V gene encodes CDR1 GTSNPN and CDR2 SVGIG (reference sequence). Trimming stripped 7 bases from V and 2 bases from J, with 18 bases between. The CDR3 has 15 residues. The CDR3 is CALDQGLTGNQPQHF. The CDR3 DNA reads as TGTGCCTTGGATCAGGGGTTGACGGGCAATCAGCCCCAGCATTTT.

The gene calls are TRBV7-9 and TRBJ2-3, with 9 bases lining up with TRBD2. Germline CDR1 and CDR2: SEHNR and FQNEAQ (reference sequence). Trimming cost V 7 bases and J 4 bases; bases outside gene matches: 18. This CDR3 is 18 amino acids long. Written as DNA, the CDR3 is TGTGCCAGCAACCCCCCCCTGGGCGGGGGGGCGTCGGCAGATACGCAGTATTTT. Protein sequence: CASNPPLGGGASADTQYF.

The chain employs TRBV27 and TRBJ1-2, with TRBD1 identical over 7 bases. The length of the CDR3 is 14 residues. J gave up 7 bases and V 3 bases, and 8 bases lay outside the gene matches. From germline, CDR1 is MNHEY and CDR2 SMNVEV (reference sequence). CDR3 nucleotide sequence: TGTGCCAGCAGTTTGGCCGGGACAGTTGGTGGCTACACCTTC. This encodes CASSLAGTVGGYTF.

The chain uses TRBV5-4 and TRBJ2-1; TRBD1 agrees at 9 bases. Germline CDR1 and CDR2: SGHNT and YYREEE (reference sequence). V trimming: 4 bases; J trimming: 3 bases; junction bases outside the gene matches: 5. CDR3 length: 15 residues. CDR3 sequence: CASSSGQGFYNEQFF. The DNA of the CDR3 is TGTGCCAGCAGCAGTGGACAGGGGTTCTACAATGAGCAGTTCTTC.

The chain uses TRBV6-6 and TRBJ2-1; possible D gene TRBD1, 5 bases. Germline lookup yields CDR1 MNHNY and CDR2 SVGAGI (reference sequence). This CDR3 has 12 amino acids. V was pared by 8 bases and J by 7 bases, with 12 bases between. CDR3 amino acids: CASGARGNEQFF. The CDR3 nucleotides are TGTGCCAGCGGGGCTAGGGGTAATGAGCAGTTCTTC.

V usage is TRBV4-1 and J usage is TRBJ1-2; TRBD1 agrees at 12 bases. This CDR3 is 16 amino acids long. In germline, CDR1 is MGHRA, CDR2 YSYEKL. V lost 2 bases, J lost 7 bases, and 8 bases stayed unmatched. The CDR3, as DNA: TGCGCCAGCAGCCAAACCGGGACAGGGGGCTTTGCTGGCTACACCTTC. Its translation: CASSQTGTGGFAGYTF.

V gene TRBV21-1 combines with J gene TRBJ1-2. TRBV21-1 constitutes a pseudogene. The CDR3 is made up of 12 amino acids. The CDR3 loop reads CASGDFNYGYTF. Here the CDR3 DNA reads TGTGCCAGCGGGGACTTTAACTATGGCTACACCTTC.

The chain joins TRBV4-1 to TRBJ2-7; the D is unclear. Germline CDR1 reads MGHRA; CDR2 reads YSYEKL. Trimming took 3 bases from V and 0 from J, leaving 6 bases between them. This CDR3 region has 13 residues. In DNA form, the CDR3 reads TGCGCCAGCAGCCAGGGTAACTCCTACGAGCAGTACTTC. It specifies CASSQGNSYEQYF.

This chain connects TRBV6-5 to TRBJ1-1; maybe TRBD1 (6 bases). Germline V gene data show CDR1 as MNHEY and CDR2 as SVGAGI. V lost 0 bases to trimming and J lost 4 bases, with 12 bases between them. This CDR3 contains 15 residues. DNA of the CDR3: TGTGCCAGCAGTTACTCAGTGGTGGGGGCCACTGAAGCTTTCTTT. Its translation is CASSYSVVGATEAFF.

The J gene is TRBJ2-3, the V gene TRBV11-3; 10 nucleotides agree with TRBD2. The ends lost 1 base at V and 7 bases at J; junction bases unmatched: 5. Germline lookup yields CDR1 SGHNT and CDR2 YENEEA. The CDR3 extends over 15 amino acids. CDR3 loop: CASSLAASGGNTQYF. CDR3 nucleotide sequence: TGTGCCAGCAGCTTAGCGGCTAGCGGGGGAAATACGCAGTATTTT.

The chain joins TRBV4-1 to TRBJ2-1; 11 bases line up with TRBD2. Germline assignment: CDR1 MGHRA and CDR2 YSYEKL. The junction had 8 bases not matched to a gene; V was cut back by 1 base and J by 6 bases. The CDR3 is 17 amino acids. DNA for the CDR3: TGCGCCAGCAGCCAAGTTATAGCGGGAGGGCCGGGCAATGAGCAGTTCTTC. As protein: CASSQVIAGGPGNEQFF.